The following is a T cell receptor (beta chain) sequence with its context. CD8+ and CD4+ T cells from blood underwent TCR beta sequencing, which was carried out in a high-throughput format. The authors negatively isolated CD8+ and CD4+ T cells and FACS-enriched TEMRA cells. When the RNA was reverse transcribed, random hexamers were used with an input of about 0.5 to 1 ug. MiXCR was run by TCRdb on the immunoSEQ multiplex PCR reads, yielding one entry per CDR3 protein. The sample lists some 130,000 distinct CDR3 sequences; 90% to 95% were seen once. The data stem from a study of CD8 T cells in Susac syndrome. Trimming removed 6 bases at V and 4 bases at J, with 9 bases between. The germline V gene encodes CDR1 MNHEY and CDR2 SVGAGI. CDR3 size: 12 residues.

The chain joins TRBV6-5 to TRBJ1-1; D gene uncertain. The sample consisted of CD8+ T cells from PBMCs. The sequence was collected from a human donor with multiple sclerosis. CDR3 protein: CASSRGSTEAFF. For the CDR3, the DNA is TGTGCCAGCAGCCGAGGCAGCACTGAAGCTTTCTTT.